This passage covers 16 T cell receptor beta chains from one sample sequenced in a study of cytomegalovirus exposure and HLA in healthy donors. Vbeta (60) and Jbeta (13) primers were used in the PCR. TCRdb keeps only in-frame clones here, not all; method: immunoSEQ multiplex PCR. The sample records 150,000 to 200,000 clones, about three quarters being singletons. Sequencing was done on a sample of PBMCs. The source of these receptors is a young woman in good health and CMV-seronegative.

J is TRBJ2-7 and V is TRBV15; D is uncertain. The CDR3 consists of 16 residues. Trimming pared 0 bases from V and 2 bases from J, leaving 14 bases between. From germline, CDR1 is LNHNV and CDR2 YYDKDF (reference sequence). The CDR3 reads CATSRDRGSTTYEQYF. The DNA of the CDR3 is TGTGCCACCAGCAGAGATAGAGGCAGTACCACCTACGAGCAGTACTTC. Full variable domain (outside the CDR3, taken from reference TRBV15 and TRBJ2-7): DAMVIQNPRYQVTQFGKPVTLSCSQTLNHNVMYWYQQKSSQAPKLLFHYYDKDFNNEADTPDNFQSRRPNTSFCFLDIRSPGLGDTAMYLCATSRDRGSTTYEQYFGPGTRLTVT.

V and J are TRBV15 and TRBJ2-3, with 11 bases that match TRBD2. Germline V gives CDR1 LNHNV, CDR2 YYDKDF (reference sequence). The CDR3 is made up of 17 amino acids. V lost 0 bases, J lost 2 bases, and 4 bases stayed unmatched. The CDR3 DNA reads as TGTGCCACCAGCAGAGAGAGACTAGCGGGGACCACAGATACGCAGTATTTT. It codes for CATSRERLAGTTDTQYF.

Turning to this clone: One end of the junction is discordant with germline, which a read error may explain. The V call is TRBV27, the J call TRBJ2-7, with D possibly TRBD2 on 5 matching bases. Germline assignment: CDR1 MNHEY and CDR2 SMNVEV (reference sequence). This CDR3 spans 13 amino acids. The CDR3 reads CASMFPDSYEQSF. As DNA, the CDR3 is TGTGCCAGCATGTTCCCGGACTCCTACGAGCAGTCCTTC.

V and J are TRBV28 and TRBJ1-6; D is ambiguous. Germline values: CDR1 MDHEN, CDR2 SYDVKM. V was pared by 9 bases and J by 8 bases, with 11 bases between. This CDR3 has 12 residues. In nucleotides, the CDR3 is TGTGCCAGTAGCCGAGTTTATTCACCCCTCCACTTT. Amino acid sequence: CASSRVYSPLHF.

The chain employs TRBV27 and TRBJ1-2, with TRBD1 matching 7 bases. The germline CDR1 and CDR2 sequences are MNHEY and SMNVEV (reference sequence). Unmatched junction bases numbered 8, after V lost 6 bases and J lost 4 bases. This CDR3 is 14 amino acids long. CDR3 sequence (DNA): TGTGCCAGCAGGGGAACAGGGGTCGGCTATGGCTACACCTTC. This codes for CASRGTGVGYGYTF.

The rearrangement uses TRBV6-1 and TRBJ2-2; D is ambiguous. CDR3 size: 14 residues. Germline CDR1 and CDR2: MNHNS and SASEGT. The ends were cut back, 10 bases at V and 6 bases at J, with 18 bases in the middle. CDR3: CATSIQVNSGELFF. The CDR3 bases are TGTGCCACCAGCATCCAGGTTAATTCCGGGGAGCTGTTTTTT.

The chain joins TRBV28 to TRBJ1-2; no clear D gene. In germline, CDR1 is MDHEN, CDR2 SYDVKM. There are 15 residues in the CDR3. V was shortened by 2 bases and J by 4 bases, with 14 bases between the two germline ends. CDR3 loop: CASSLGRWSSYGYTF. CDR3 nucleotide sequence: TGTGCCAGCAGTTTAGGGAGGTGGAGCTCCTATGGCTACACCTTC.

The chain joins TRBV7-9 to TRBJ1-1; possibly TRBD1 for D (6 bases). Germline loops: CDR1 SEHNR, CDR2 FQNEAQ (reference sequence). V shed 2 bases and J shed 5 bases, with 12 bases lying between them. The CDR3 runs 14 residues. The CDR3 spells CASSLKGVGTEAFF. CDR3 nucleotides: TGTGCCAGCAGCTTAAAGGGGGTCGGAACTGAAGCTTTCTTT. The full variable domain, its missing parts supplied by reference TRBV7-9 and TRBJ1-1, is DTGVSQNPRHKITKRGQNVTFRCDPISEHNRLYWYRQTLGQGPEFLTYFQNEAQLEKSRLLSDRFSAERPKGSFSTLEIQRTEQGDSAMYLCASSLKGVGTEAFFGQGTRLTVV.

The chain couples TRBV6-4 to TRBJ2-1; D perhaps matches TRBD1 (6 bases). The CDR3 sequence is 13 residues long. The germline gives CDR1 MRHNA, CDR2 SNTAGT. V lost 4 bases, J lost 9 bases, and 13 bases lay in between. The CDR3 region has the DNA TGTGCCAGCAGTGCCGTTAGGGGGACTGAGCAGTTCTTC. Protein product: CASSAVRGTEQFF.

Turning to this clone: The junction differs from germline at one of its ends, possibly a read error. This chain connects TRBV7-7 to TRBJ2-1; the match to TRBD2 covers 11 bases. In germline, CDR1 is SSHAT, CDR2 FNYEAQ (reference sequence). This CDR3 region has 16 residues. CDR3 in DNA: TGTGCTAGCAGCCCGACTATAGCGGGAGGGCACAATGAGCAGTTCTTC. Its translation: CASSPTIAGGHNEQFF.

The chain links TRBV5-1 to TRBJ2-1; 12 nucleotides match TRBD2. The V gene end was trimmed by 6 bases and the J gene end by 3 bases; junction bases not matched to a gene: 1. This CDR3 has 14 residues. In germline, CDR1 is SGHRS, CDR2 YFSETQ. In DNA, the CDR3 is TGCGCCAGCACACTAGCGGGAGGCTACAATGAGCAGTTCTTC. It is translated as CASTLAGGYNEQFF.

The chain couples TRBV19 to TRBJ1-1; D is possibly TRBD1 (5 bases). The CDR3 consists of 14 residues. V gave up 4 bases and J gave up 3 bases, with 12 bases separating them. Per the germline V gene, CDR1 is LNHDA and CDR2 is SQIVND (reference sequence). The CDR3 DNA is TGTGCCAGTAGTAGAGGGGACTTTGACACTGAAGCTTTCTTT. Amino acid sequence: CASSRGDFDTEAFF.

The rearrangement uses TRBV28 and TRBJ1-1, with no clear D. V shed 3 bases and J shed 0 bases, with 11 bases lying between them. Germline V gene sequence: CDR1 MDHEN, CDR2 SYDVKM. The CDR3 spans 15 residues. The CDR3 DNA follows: TGTGCCAGCAGTTTGTATCCTAGAGTGAACACTGAAGCTTTCTTT. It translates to CASSLYPRVNTEAFF.

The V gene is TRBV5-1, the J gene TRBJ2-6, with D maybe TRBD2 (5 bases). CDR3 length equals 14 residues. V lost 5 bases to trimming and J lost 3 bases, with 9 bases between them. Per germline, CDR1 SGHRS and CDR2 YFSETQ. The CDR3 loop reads CASRGVVGANVLTF. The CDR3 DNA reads TGCGCCAGCAGGGGAGTAGTTGGGGCCAACGTCCTGACTTTC.

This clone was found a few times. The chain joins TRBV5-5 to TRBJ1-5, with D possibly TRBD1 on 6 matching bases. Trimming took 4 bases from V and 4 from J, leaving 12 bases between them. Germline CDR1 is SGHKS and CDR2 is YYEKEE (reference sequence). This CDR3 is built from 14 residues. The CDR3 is CASSPTQGNQPQHF. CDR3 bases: TGTGCCAGCAGCCCGACCCAGGGGAATCAGCCCCAGCATTTT.

The CDR3 DNA reads TGTGCCAGCAGTTCCTCCGGGACAGGGGATCATCATGAGCAGTTCTTC. It codes for CASSSSGTGDHHEQFF. The rearrangement joins TRBV28 to TRBJ2-1; TRBD1 matches at 10 bases. V lost 4 bases, J lost 8 bases, and 11 bases stayed unmatched. The CDR3 contains 16 residues. Germline V gene lookup returns CDR1 MDHEN and CDR2 SYDVKM.